The rows below give T cell receptor beta chains drawn from one sample of a study of beta chain features in type 1 diabetes. Assay used: immunoSEQ multiplex PCR; TCRdb lists only in-frame clones, some missing. Among about 660,000 clones listed, more than 13% were seen once. The source material was naive CD4+ T cells from blood. The receptor source for this set is a man aged 18 to 29 with type 1 diabetes. Each CDR3 is given with its conserved first and last residue. The D gene is left open where the match is weak. Where a row states a size, it is once, few, many or the class of an expanded clone; other rows omit it.

J gene	D gene	V gene	clone size	CDR3 protein	CDR3 DNA
TRBJ2-7	NA	TRBV4-2	few	CASSQDSGGYEQYF	TGTGCCAGCAGCCAAGATTCGGGTGGCTACGAGCAGTACTTC
TRBJ2-5	NA	TRBV7-2	few	CASSFERNQETQYF	TGTGCCAGCAGCTTCGAGCGGAACCAAGAGACCCAGTACTTC
TRBJ1-4	NA	TRBV30	NA	CAWSSGRVNEKLFF	TGTGCCTGGAGTAGTGGGAGAGTGAATGAAAAACTGTTTTTT
TRBJ1-1	NA	TRBV13	few	CASSLRRTEAFF	TGTGCCAGCAGCCTCCGACGGACTGAAGCTTTCTTT
TRBJ2-5	NA	TRBV7-2	few	CASSLQVSQETQYF	TGTGCCAGCAGCTTGCAGGTGTCCCAAGAGACCCAGTACTTC
TRBJ2-5	NA	TRBV2	NA	CASSMDSQETQYF	TGTGCCAGCAGTATGGACAGCCAAGAGACCCAGTACTTC
TRBJ2-1	TRBD2	TRBV30	NA	CAWSVGLAGVNEQFF	TGTGCCTGGAGTGTAGGACTAGCGGGGGTTAATGAGCAGTTCTTC
TRBJ2-1	TRBD1	TRBV18	few	CASSPGQGSYNEQFF	TGTGCCAGCTCCCCGGGACAGGGATCCTACAATGAGCAGTTCTTC
TRBJ2-1	NA	TRBV9	NA	CASSGSSVSYNEQFF	TGTGCCAGCAGCGGCAGTAGCGTCTCCTACAATGAGCAGTTCTTC
TRBJ1-5	NA	TRBV7-2	NA	CASSLVSWDSNQPQHF	TGTGCCAGCAGCTTAGTGAGTTGGGATAGCAATCAGCCCCAGCATTTT
TRBJ2-1	NA	TRBV7-2	NA	CASGYSGVGLQFF	TGTGCCAGCGGATACTCGGGGGTAGGGCTTCAGTTCTTC
TRBJ1-1	NA	TRBV14	NA	CASSPWTAEAFF	TGTGCCAGCAGCCCCTGGACAGCTGAAGCTTTCTTT
TRBJ2-1	NA	TRBV28	few	CASSLTGYYNEQFF	TGTGCCAGCAGTCTAACTGGATACTACAATGAGCAGTTCTTC
TRBJ1-1	TRBD1	TRBV29-1	few	CSAVGQGVRTEAFF	TGCAGCGCCGTGGGACAGGGGGTGCGGACTGAAGCTTTCTTT
TRBJ1-2	TRBD1	TRBV6-6	few	CASSYSPGQGWYGYTF	TGTGCCAGCAGTTACTCTCCGGGACAGGGATGGTATGGCTACACCTTC
TRBJ1-5	NA	TRBV6-6	NA	CASSYESNQPQHF	TGTGCCAGCAGTTATGAAAGCAATCAGCCCCAGCATTTT
TRBJ2-7	TRBD2	TRBV2	few	CATILQTSGSYEQYF	TGTGCCACCATCCTCCAGACTAGCGGGAGCTACGAGCAGTACTTC
TRBJ1-1	NA	TRBV5-1	NA	CASSLGAAGEAFF	TGCGCCAGCAGCTTGGGGGCGGCAGGCGAAGCTTTCTTT
TRBJ2-2	NA	TRBV6-1	few	CASSVYTGELFF	TGTGCCAGCAGTGTTTACACCGGGGAGCTGTTTTTT
TRBJ2-3	NA	TRBV20-1	NA	CSASRVGQYF	TGCAGTGCTTCCCGAGTCGGGCAGTATTTT
TRBJ2-7	NA	TRBV5-1	NA	CASSGQGSGEQYF	TGCGCCAGCAGCGGGCAGGGGTCGGGTGAGCAGTACTTC
TRBJ1-4	NA	TRBV2	few	CASSEAEKLFF	TGTGCCAGCAGTGAGGCGGAAAAACTGTTTTTT
TRBJ2-1	TRBD2	TRBV19	few	CASSIRSGANEQFF	TGTGCCAGTAGTATTCGGAGCGGGGCCAATGAGCAGTTCTTC
TRBJ2-1	NA	TRBV5-1	NA	CASSLDQQYNEQFF	TGCGCCAGCAGCTTGGACCAACAGTACAATGAGCAGTTCTTC
TRBJ1-1	TRBD1	TRBV29-1	few	CSVEMRQGAREAFF	TGCAGCGTTGAAATGAGGCAGGGGGCGCGTGAAGCTTTCTTT
TRBJ1-3	NA	TRBV6-5	few	CASALRGNTIYF	TGTGCCAGCGCTCTCAGGGGAAACACCATATATTTT
TRBJ2-1	NA	TRBV5-1	NA	CASSRGQSASYNEQFF	TGCGCCAGCAGCCGGGGACAATCGGCGAGTTACAATGAGCAGTTCTTC
TRBJ1-1	NA	TRBV5-1	few	CASSSRGQNTEAFF	TGCGCCAGCAGCTCCCGGGGACAGAACACTGAAGCTTTCTTT
TRBJ2-5	TRBD2	TRBV5-4	few	CASSLRLAGQETQYF	TGTGCCAGCAGCTTAAGACTAGCGGGACAAGAGACCCAGTACTTC
TRBJ1-4	NA	TRBV6-5	few	CASSSQGQKNEKLFF	TGTGCCAGCAGTTCTCAGGGTCAGAAAAATGAAAAACTGTTTTTT
TRBJ2-7	NA	TRBV18	NA	CASSPTTGSSYEQYF	TGTGCCAGCTCACCAACAACGGGCAGCTCCTACGAGCAGTACTTC
TRBJ2-2	NA	TRBV7-2	few	CASSLGQRPDTGELFF	TGTGCCAGCAGCTTAGGTCAGCGACCAGACACCGGGGAGCTGTTTTTT
TRBJ2-2	NA	TRBV11-1	few	CASSLAVNTGELFF	TGTGCCAGCAGCTTAGCAGTTAACACCGGGGAGCTGTTTTTT
TRBJ2-1	TRBD2	TRBV6-5	NA	CASHRGGRASVEQFF	TGTGCCAGCCACAGGGGCGGGAGGGCCTCAGTTGAGCAGTTCTTC
TRBJ1-1	TRBD1	TRBV5-1	few	CASTMDRVNTEAFF	TGCGCCAGCACCATGGACAGGGTGAACACTGAAGCTTTCTTT
TRBJ2-3	TRBD2	TRBV5-8	few	CASSRGLAGGGDTQYF	TGTGCCAGCAGCCGGGGACTAGCGGGGGGAGGCGATACGCAGTATTTT
TRBJ1-5	NA	TRBV11-2	NA	CASRDLSGPQHF	TGTGCCAGCAGAGACTTGTCGGGGCCCCAGCATTTT
TRBJ2-5	TRBD2	TRBV14	NA	CASSGGGETQYF	TGTGCCAGCAGTGGCGGGGGAGAGACCCAGTACTTC
TRBJ2-5	TRBD1	TRBV7-9	NA	CASSPRTGGGETQYF	TGTGCCAGCAGCCCCCGGACAGGGGGCGGTGAGACCCAGTACTTC